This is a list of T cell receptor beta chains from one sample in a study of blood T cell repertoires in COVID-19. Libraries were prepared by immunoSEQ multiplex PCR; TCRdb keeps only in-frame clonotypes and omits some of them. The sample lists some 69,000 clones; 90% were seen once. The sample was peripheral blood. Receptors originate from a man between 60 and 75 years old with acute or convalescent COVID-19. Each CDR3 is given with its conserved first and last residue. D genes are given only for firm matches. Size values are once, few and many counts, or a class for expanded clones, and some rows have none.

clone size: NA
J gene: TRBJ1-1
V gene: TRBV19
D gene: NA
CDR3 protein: CASSMYRVGTEAFF
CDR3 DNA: TGTGCCAGTAGTATGTACAGGGTGGGGACTGAAGCTTTCTTT

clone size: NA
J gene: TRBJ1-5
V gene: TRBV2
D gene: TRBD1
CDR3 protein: CASRRDRVGNQPQHF
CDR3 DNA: TGTGCCAGCAGAAGGGACAGGGTCGGCAATCAGCCCCAGCATTTT

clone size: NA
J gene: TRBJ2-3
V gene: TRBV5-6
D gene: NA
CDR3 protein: CASSNNIQGFWTQYF
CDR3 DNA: TGTGCCAGCAGTAACAATATACAGGGATTTTGGACGCAGTATTTT

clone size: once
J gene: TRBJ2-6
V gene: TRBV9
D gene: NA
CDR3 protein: CASRGPVSGANVLTF
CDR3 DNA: TGTGCCAGCAGGGGGCCGGTCTCTGGGGCCAACGTCCTGACTTTC

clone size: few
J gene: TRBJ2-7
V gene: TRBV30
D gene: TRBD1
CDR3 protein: CAWSIQGAVQYF
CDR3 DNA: TGTGCCTGGAGTATCCAGGGGGCTGTGCAGTACTTC

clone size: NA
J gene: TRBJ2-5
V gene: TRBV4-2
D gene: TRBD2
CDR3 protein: CASSPRTSGDETQYF
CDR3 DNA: TGTGCCAGCAGCCCTAGGACTAGCGGGGATGAGACCCAGTACTTC

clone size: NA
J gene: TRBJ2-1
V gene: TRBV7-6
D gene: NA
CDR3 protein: CASSLATGSYNEQFF
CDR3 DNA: TGTGCCAGCAGCTTAGCCACTGGCTCCTACAATGAGCAGTTCTTC

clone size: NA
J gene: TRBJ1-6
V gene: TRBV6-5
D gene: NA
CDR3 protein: CASSWSSYNSPLHF
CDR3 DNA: TGTGCCAGCAGTTGGAGCTCCTATAATTCACCCCTCCACTTT

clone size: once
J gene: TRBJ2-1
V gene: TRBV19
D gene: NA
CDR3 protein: CASSIITGLNEQFF
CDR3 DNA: TGTGCCAGTAGTATAATAACAGGCCTCAATGAGCAGTTCTTC

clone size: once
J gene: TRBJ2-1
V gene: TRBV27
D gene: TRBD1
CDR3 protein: CASSLSSDRDEQFF
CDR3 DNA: TGTGCCAGCAGTTTATCCTCAGACAGGGATGAGCAGTTCTTC

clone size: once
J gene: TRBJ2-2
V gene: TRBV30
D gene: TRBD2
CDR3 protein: CAWRGLAGGKAGELFF
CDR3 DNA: TGTGCCTGGAGGGGACTAGCGGGGGGTAAGGCCGGGGAGCTGTTTTTT

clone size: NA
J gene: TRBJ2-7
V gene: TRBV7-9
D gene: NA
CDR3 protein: CASSMTETSYEQYF
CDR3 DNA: TGTGCCAGCAGCATGACGGAGACCTCCTACGAGCAGTACTTC

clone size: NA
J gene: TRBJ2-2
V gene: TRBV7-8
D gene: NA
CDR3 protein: CASSSDTVLTGELFF
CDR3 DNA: TGTGCCAGCAGCTCCGACACGGTTCTGACCGGGGAGCTGTTTTTT

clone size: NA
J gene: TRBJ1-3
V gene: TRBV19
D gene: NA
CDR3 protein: CASTGGLGVSGNTIYF
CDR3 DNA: TGTGCCAGTACCGGGGGATTGGGGGTCTCTGGAAACACCATATATTTT

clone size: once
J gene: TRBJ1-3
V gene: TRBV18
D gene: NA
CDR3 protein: CASSPRQDGNTIYF
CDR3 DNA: TGTGCCAGCTCACCCCGACAGGACGGAAACACCATATATTTT

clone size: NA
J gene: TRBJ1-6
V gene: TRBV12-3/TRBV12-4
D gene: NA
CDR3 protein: CASSLSRSPLHF
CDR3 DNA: TGTGCCAGCAGTTTAAGCAGGTCACCCCTCCACTTT

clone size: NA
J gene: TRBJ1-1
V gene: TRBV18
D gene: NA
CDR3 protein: CASSLTRGEAFF
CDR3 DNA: TGTGCCAGCTCACTTACCAGGGGAGAAGCTTTCTTT

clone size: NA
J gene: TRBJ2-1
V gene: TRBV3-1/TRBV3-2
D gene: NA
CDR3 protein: CASSRQALTYNEQFF
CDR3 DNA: TGTGCCAGCAGCCGACAGGCCCTTACATACAATGAGCAGTTCTTC

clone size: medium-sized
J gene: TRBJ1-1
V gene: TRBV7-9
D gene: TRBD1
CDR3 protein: CASSFDRGAEAFF
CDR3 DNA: TGTGCCAGCAGCTTCGACAGGGGCGCTGAAGCTTTCTTT

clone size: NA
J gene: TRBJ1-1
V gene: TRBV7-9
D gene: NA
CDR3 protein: CASSFQGTSEAFF
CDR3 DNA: TGTGCCAGCAGCTTTCAGGGCACCAGTGAAGCTTTCTTT

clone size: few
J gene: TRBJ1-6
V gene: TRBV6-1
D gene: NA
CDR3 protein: CASSEAVGSSYNSPLHF
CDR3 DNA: TGTGCCAGCAGTGAAGCGGTGGGGAGCTCCTATAATTCACCCCTCCACTTT

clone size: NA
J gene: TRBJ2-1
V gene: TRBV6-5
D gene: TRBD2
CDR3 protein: CASSLLAGGPYEQFF
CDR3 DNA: TGTGCCAGCAGCCTACTAGCGGGGGGGCCCTATGAGCAGTTCTTC

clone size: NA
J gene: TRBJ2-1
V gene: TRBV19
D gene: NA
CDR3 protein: CASSINWRGEQFF
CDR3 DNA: TGTGCCAGTAGTATTAATTGGCGGGGTGAGCAGTTCTTC

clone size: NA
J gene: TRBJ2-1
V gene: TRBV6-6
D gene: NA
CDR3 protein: CASSYPPGNEQFF
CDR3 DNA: TGTGCCAGCAGTTACCCTCCCGGGAATGAGCAGTTCTTC

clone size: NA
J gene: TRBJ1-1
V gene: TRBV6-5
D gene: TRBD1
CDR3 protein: CASSPTGAGNTEAFF
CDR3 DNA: TGTGCCAGCAGTCCAACAGGGGCCGGGAACACTGAAGCTTTCTTT

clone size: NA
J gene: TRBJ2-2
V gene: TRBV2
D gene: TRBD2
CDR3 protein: CASSGRGANTGELFF
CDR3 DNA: TGTGCCAGCAGTGGACGGGGGGCGAACACCGGGGAGCTGTTTTTT

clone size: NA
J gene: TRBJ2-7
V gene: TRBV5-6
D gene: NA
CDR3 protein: CASSRTGPYEQYF
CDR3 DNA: TGTGCCAGCAGCCGAACAGGACCCTACGAGCAGTACTTC

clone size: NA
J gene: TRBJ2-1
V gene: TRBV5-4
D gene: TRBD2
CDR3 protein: CASSGGGSSYNEQFF
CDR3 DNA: TGTGCCAGCAGCGGCGGGGGGAGCTCCTACAATGAGCAGTTCTTC

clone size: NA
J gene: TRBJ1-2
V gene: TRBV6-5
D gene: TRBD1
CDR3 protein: CASRPSGQGSYGYTF
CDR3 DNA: TGTGCCAGCAGGCCCTCGGGACAGGGTTCATATGGCTACACCTTC

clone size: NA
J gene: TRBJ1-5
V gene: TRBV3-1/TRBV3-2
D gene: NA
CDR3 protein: CASSQGGRVGGNQPQHF
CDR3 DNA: TGTGCCAGCAGCCAGGGGGGTAGGGTCGGCGGCAATCAGCCCCAGCATTTT

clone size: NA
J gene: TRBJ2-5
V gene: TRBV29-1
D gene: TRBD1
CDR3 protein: CSAGQGGETQYF
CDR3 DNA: TGCAGCGCGGGACAGGGTGGAGAGACCCAGTACTTC

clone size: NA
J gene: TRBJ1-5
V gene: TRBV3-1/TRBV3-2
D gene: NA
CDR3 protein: CASSQGARAQHF
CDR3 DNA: TGTGCCAGCAGCCAAGGAGCCAGGGCCCAGCATTTT

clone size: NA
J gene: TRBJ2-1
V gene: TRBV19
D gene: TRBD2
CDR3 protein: CASSGTSGRNEQFF
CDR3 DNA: TGTGCCAGTAGTGGAACTAGCGGCCGAAATGAGCAGTTCTTC

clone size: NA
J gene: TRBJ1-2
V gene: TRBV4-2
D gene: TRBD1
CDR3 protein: CASSQDPGQGARGYTF
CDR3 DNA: TGTGCCAGCAGCCAAGATCCGGGACAGGGGGCGCGGGGCTACACCTTC

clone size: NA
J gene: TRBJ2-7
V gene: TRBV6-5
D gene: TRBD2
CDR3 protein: CASSSERGTYEQYF
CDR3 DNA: TGTGCCAGCAGTTCGGAGCGGGGGACGTACGAGCAGTACTTC

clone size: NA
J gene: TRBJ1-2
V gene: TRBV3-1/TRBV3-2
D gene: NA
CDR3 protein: CASSQEGGVYYGYTF
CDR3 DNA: TGTGCCAGCAGCCAAGAAGGAGGGGTGTACTATGGCTACACCTTC

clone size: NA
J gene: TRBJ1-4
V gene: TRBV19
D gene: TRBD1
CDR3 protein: CASSILRTGTDEKLFF
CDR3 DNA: TGTGCCAGTAGTATACTAAGGACAGGGACGGATGAAAAACTGTTTTTT

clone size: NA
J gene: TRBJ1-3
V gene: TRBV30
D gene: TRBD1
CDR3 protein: CAWTGGVYGNTIYF
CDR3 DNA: TGTGCCTGGACAGGGGGAGTGTATGGAAACACCATATATTTT

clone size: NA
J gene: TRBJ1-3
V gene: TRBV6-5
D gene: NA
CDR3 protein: CASSYEGSSGNTIYF
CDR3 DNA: TGTGCCAGCAGTTACGAAGGGAGCTCTGGAAACACCATATATTTT

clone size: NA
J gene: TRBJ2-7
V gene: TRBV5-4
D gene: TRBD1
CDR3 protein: CASSFYRGLRYEQYF
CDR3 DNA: TGTGCCAGCAGCTTTTACAGGGGTCTCCGCTACGAGCAGTACTTC

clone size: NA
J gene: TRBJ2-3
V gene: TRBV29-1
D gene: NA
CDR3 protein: CSVDGVHTDTQYF
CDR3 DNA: TGCAGCGTAGACGGAGTCCACACAGATACGCAGTATTTT

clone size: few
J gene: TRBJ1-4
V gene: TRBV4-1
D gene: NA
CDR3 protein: CASTRVRTNEKLFF
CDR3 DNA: TGCGCCAGCACCCGGGTGCGAACTAATGAAAAACTGTTTTTT

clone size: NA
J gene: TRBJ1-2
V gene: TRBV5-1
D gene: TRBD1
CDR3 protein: CASSWTGGAFDGYTF
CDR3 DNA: TGCGCCAGCAGCTGGACAGGGGGCGCATTTGATGGCTACACCTTC

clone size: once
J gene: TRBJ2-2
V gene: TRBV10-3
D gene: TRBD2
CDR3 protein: CAIRITGGTNTGELFF
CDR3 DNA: TGTGCCATCAGAATAACGGGGGGGACGAACACCGGGGAGCTGTTTTTT

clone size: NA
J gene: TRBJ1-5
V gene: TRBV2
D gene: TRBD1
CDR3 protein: CASRKTGTGLNQPQHF
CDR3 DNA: TGTGCCAGCAGGAAGACCGGGACAGGGCTAAATCAGCCCCAGCATTTT

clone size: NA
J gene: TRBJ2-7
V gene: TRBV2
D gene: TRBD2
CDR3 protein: CASSPGLAGEQYF
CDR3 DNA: TGTGCCAGCAGCCCTGGACTAGCGGGTGAGCAGTACTTC

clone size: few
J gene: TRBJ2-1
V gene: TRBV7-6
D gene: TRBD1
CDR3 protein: CASSSGTGSWSYNEQFF
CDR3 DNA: TGTGCCAGCAGCTCCGGGACAGGGTCATGGTCCTACAATGAGCAGTTCTTC

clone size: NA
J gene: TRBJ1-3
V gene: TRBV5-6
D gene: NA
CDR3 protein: CASSLVHSSGNTIYF
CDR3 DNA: TGTGCCAGCAGCTTGGTGCACAGCTCTGGAAACACCATATATTTT

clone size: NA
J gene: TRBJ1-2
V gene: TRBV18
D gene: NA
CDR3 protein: CASSPINSNYGYTF
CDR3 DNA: TGTGCCAGCTCACCTATAAACAGTAACTATGGCTACACCTTC

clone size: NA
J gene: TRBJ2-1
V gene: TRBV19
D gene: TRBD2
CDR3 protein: CASSIVRLAGDNEQFF
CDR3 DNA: TGTGCCAGTAGTATAGTGAGACTAGCGGGGGACAATGAGCAGTTCTTC

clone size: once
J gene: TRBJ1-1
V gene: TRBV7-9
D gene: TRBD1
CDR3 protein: CASSPRQGGTEAFF
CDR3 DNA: TGTGCCAGCAGCCCAAGACAGGGTGGGACTGAAGCTTTCTTT

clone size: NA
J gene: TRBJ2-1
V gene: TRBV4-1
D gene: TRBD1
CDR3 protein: CASSQEGSGGYNEQFF
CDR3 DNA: TGCGCCAGCAGCCAAGAAGGGTCAGGGGGCTACAATGAGCAGTTCTTC

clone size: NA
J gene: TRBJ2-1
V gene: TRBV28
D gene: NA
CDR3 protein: CASTVLNNEQFF
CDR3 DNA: TGTGCCAGCACCGTCCTTAACAATGAGCAGTTCTTC

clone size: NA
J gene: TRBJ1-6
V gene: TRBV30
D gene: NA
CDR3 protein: CAWRASYNSPLHF
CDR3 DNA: TGTGCCTGGAGGGCATCCTATAATTCACCCCTCCACTTT